The rows below give T cell receptor beta chains drawn from one sample of a study of cytomegalovirus exposure and HLA in healthy donors. The assay was immunoSEQ multiplex PCR, and TCRdb's table has in-frame clones only and misses some. The sample lists approximately 160,000 clones; around 86% were seen once. The sample comprised PBMCs. These receptors all come from a girl aged 2 to 9 in good health and CMV-seropositive. Each CDR3 is given with its conserved first and last residue. D genes are given only for firm matches. Rows give clone size only sometimes, using once, few, many, or a class for an expanded clone.

. TRBD1 TRBJ2-3 TRBV19 TGTGCCAGTAGTGTCACAGGGGGATTCACAGATACGCAGTATTTT CASSVTGGFTDTQYF
. . TRBJ1-2 TRBV21-1 TGTGCCAGCAGGACAACGCCCGGGACAAATAAGTTGGGTGGCTACACCTTC CASRTTPGTNKLGGYTF
. . TRBJ2-2 TRBV18 TGTGCCAGCTCACCCCAAGGAGGAAGTAGGAACACCGGGGAGCTGTTTTTT CASSPQGGSRNTGELFF
. . TRBJ1-5 TRBV30 TGTGCCTGGGCACCTCGGACAGATCAGCCCCAGCATTTT CAWAPRTDQPQHF
. . TRBJ2-3 TRBV7-9 TGTGCCAGCAGCCGTTGGTGGACTAGTTGGGACAGGACGCAGTATTTT CASSRWWTSWDRTQYF
. TRBD2 TRBJ2-1 TRBV10-3 TGTGCCGCGGGGGTCAGGATGTACAATGAGCAGTTCTTC CAAGVRMYNEQFF
. . TRBJ1-4 TRBV2 TGTGCCAGCATCCCCCGGGGGAAATCGGAAAAACTGTTTTTT CASIPRGKSEKLFF
. . TRBJ2-3 TRBV6-4 TGTGCCAGCAGTGAATTCCTAGCACGTAGCACAGATACGCAGTATTTT CASSEFLARSTDTQYF
few . TRBJ1-1 TRBV5-1 TGCGCCAGCAGCGGCGGCTTAAACTCGGGCACTGAAGCTTTCTTT CASSGGLNSGTEAFF
once TRBD1 TRBJ2-3 TRBV23-1 TGCGCCAGCAGTCAGAGCAGGGGGCGACGAAGGCCCACAGATACGCAGTATTTT CASSQSRGRRRPTDTQYF
. TRBD2 TRBJ2-7 TRBV6-1 TGTGCCAGCATTTCTAGCGGGAGCCTGGGGGAGCAGTACTTC CASISSGSLGEQYF
. . TRBJ1-5 TRBV27 TGTGCCAGCAGCCTGGTATTAGGGAGCGGTCAGCCCCAGCATTTT CASSLVLGSGQPQHF